One T cell receptor (beta chain) is described in this entry. These data belong to a study of CD8 T cells in Susac syndrome. V gave up 5 bases and J gave up 6 bases; unmatched junction bases: 9. There are 15 residues in the CDR3. An amount of RNA that ranged from roughly 0.5 to 1 ug was reverse transcribed with random hexamers. Amplification of the TCR beta CDR3 was carried out by immunoSEQ multiplex PCR, which spanned a total of 54 Vbeta and 13 Jbeta segments. TCRdb re-derived calls from the immunoSEQ multiplex PCR reads in MiXCR, one entry per CDR3 protein. The table shows a few hundred thousand distinct CDR3 sequences, with around 96% occurring only once. CD8+ and CD4+ T cells taken from blood had their TCR beta sequenced. TEMRA cells were enriched by FACS, while CD8+ and CD4+ T cells were obtained through a negative isolation that was performed magnetically.

What was sequenced was CD4+ T cells from PBMCs. The source is a human donor with multiple sclerosis. V usage is TRBV12-3 or TRBV12-4 and J usage is TRBJ2-1; 8 bases align to TRBD1. CDR3 coding DNA: TGTGCCAGCAGTGCTTGGGACAGGAGTGTCAATGAGCAGTTCTTC. Protein: CASSAWDRSVNEQFF.